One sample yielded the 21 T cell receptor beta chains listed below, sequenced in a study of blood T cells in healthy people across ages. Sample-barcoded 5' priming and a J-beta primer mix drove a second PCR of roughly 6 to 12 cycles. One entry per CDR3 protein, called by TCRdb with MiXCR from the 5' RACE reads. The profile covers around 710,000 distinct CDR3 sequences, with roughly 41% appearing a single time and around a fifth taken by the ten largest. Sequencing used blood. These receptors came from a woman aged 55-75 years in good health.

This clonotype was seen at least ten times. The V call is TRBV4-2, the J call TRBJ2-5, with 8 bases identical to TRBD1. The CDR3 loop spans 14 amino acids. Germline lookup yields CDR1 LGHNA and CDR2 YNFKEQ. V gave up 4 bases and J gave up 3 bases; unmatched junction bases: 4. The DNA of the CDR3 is TGTGCCAGCAGCCGCCCGGACAGGGAAGAGACCCAGTACTTC. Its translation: CASSRPDREETQYF.

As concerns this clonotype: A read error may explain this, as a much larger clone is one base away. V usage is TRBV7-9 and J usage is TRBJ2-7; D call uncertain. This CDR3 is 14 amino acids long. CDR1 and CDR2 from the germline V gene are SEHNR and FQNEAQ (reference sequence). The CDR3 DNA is TGTGCCAGCTCCTCTTCAACGAGCTCCTACGAGCGGTACTTC. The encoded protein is CASSSSTSSYERYF.

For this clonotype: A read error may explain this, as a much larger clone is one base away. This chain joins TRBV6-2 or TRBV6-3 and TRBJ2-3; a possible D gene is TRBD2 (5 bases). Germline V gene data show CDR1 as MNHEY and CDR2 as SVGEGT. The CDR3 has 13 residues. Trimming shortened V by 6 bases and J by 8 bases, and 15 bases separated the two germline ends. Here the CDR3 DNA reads TGTGCCAGCAGACCACCTCCTGAGGGTACGCAGTATTTT. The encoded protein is CASRPPPEGTQYF.

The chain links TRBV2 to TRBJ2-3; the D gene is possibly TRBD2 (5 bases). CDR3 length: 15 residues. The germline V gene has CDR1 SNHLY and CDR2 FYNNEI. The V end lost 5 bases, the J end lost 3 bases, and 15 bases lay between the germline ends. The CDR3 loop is CASSLIREPTDTQYF. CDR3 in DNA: TGTGCCAGCAGTCTCATCCGGGAACCGACAGATACGCAGTATTTT.

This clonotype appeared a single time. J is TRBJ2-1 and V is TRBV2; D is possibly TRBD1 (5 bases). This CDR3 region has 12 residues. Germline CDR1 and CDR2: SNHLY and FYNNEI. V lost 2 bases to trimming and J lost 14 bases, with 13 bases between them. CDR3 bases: TGTGCCAGCAGTGAATTTTCGGACATCGAGTTCTTC. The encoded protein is CASSEFSDIEFF.

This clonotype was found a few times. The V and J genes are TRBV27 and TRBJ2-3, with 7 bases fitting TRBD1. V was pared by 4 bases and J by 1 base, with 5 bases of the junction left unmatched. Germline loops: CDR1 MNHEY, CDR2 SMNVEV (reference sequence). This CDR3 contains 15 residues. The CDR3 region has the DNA TGTGCCAGCAGTTCTTCAACAGGGGGCACAGATACGCAGTATTTT. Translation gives CASSSSTGGTDTQYF.

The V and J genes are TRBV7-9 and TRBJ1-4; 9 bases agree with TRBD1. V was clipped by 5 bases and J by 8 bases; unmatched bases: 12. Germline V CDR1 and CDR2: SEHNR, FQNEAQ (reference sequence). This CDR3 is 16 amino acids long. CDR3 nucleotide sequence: TGTGCCAGCAGCCCTAACCGGGACAGGGTTAGCGAAAAACTGTTTTTT. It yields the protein CASSPNRDRVSEKLFF.

CDR3 coding DNA: TGTGCCAGCAGCCTAATGGGGGGTCGCGAGCAGTTCTTC. Its protein is CASSLMGGREQFF. The V call is TRBV7-2, the J call TRBJ2-1; D might be TRBD2 (6 bases). This CDR3 has 13 residues. CDR1 and CDR2 from the germline V gene are SGHTA and FQGNSA. The ends were cut back, 5 bases at V and 10 bases at J, with 15 bases in the middle.

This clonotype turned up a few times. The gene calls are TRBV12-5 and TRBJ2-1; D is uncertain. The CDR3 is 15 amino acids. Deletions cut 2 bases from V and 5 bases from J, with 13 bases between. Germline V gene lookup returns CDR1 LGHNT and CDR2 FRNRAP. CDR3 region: CASGLRSGQNNEQFF. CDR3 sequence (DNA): TGTGCTAGTGGTTTGAGGAGTGGGCAAAACAATGAGCAGTTCTTC.

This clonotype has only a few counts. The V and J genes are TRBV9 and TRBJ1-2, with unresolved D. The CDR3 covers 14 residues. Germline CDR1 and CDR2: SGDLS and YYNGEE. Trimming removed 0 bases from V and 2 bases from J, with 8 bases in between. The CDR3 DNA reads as TGTGCCAGCAGCGTAGGAGAAGGGAACTATGGCTACACCTTC. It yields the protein CASSVGEGNYGYTF.

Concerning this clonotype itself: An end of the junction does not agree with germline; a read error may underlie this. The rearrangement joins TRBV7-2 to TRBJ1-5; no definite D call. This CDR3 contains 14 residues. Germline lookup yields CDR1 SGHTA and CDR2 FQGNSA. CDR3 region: CASNLGGYNQPRHF. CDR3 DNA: TGTGCCAGCAACTTAGGAGGGTACAATCAGCCCCGGCATTTT. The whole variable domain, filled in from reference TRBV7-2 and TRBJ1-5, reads GAGVSQSPSNKVTEKGKDVELRCDPISGHTALYWYRQSLGQGLEFLIYFQGNSAPDKSGLPSDRFSAERTGGSVSTLTIQRTQQEDSAVYLCASNLGGYNQPRHFGDGTRLSIL.

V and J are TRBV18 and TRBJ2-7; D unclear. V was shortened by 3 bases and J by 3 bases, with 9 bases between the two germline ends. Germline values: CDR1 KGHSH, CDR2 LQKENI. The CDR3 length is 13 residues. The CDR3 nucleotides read TGTGCCAGCTCACCGATGCCAATCTACGAGCAGTACTTC. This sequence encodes CASSPMPIYEQYF.

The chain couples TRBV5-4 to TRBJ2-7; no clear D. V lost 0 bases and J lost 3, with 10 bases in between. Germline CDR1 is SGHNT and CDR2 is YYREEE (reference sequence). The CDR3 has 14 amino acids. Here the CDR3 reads CASSLGVPDYEQYF. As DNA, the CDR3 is TGTGCCAGCAGCTTGGGGGTTCCTGACTACGAGCAGTACTTC.

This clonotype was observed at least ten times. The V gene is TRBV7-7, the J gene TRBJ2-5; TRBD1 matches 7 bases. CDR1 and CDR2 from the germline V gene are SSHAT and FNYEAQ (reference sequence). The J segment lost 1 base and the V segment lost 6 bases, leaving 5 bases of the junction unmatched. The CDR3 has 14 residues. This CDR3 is CASSRGTVQETQYF. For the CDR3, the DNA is TGTGCCAGCAGTAGAGGGACAGTCCAAGAGACCCAGTACTTC.

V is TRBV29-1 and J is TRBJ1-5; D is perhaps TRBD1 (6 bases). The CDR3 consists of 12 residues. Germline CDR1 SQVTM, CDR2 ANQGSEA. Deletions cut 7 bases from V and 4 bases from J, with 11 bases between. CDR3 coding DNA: TGCAGCGCCCAGGACAGTAATCAGCCCCAGCATTTT. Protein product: CSAQDSNQPQHF.

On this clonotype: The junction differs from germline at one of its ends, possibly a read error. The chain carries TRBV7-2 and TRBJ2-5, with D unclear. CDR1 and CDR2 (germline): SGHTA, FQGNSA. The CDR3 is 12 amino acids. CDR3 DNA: TGTGCCATCAGCTTATCCCAAGAGACCCAGTACTTC. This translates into CAISLSQETQYF.

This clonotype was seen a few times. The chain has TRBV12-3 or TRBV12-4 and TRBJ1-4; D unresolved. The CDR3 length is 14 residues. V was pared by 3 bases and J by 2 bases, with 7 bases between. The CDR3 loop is CASSFAPTNEKLFF. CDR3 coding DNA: TGTGCCAGCAGTTTCGCGCCGACTAATGAAAAACTGTTTTTT.

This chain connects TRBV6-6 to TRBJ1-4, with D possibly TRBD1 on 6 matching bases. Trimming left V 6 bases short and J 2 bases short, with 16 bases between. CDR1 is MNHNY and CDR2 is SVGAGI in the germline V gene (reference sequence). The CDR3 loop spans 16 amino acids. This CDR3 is CASRARGAGTNEKLFF. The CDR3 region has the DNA TGTGCCAGCAGGGCGCGGGGGGCAGGCACTAATGAAAAACTGTTTTTT.

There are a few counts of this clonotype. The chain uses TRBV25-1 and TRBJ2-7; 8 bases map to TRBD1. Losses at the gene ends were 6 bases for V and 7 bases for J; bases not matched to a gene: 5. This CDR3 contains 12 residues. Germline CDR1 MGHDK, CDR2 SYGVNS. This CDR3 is CASREQGVEQYF. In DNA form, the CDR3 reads TGTGCCAGCAGGGAACAGGGGGTTGAGCAGTACTTC.

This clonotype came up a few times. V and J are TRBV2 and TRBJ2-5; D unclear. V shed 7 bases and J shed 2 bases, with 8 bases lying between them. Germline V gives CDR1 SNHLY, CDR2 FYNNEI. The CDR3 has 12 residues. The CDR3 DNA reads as TGTGCCAGCATGCGATCGCAAGAGACCCAGTACTTC. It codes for CASMRSQETQYF.

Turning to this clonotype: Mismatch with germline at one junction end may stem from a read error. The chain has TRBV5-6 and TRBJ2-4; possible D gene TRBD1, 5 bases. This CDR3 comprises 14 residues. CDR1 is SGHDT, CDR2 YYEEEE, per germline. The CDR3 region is CASSLEGRGNSQYF. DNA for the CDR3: TGTGCCAGCAGCTTGGAGGGTAGGGGAAACAGTCAGTACTTC.